This T cell receptor beta chain was recovered during a study of CD8+ T cells in alopecia areata. The CDR3 covers 11 residues. Trimming cost V 7 bases and J 1 base, with 4 bases left between them. CDR1 ENHRY and CDR2 SYGVKD come from the germline V gene. Samples from alopecia areata patients were lesional scalp punch biopsies and peripheral blood. Sequencing used cDNA as its template, made by extracting RNA and reverse transcribing it. Clones were sequenced by immunoSEQ multiplex PCR, and TCRdb holds only the in-frame ones, with some missing. The repertoire includes 170,000 or so clones, about 63% of them detected once, and 1.7% sits in the top ten. A few counts support this clone.

The V and J genes are TRBV10-3 and TRBJ1-1; the D is unclear. The sample consisted of CD4+ T cells sorted from blood, taken at week 0. The receptor was isolated from a human donor with alopecia areata. CDR3 nucleotide sequence: TGTGCCATCAAAGAGAACACTGAAGCTTTCTTT. Amino acids: CAIKENTEAFF.